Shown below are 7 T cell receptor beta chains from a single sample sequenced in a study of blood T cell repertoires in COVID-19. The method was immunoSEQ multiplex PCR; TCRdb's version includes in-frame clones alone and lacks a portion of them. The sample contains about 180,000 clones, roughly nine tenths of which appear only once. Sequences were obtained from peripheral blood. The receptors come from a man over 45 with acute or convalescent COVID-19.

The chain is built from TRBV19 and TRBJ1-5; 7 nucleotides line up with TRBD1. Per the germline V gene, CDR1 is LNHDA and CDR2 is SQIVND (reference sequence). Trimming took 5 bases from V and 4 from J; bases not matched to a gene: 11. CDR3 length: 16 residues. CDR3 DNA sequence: TGTGCCAGTAGTCCCCGGGACAGCCGAATTAATCAGCCCCAGCATTTT. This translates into CASSPRDSRINQPQHF.

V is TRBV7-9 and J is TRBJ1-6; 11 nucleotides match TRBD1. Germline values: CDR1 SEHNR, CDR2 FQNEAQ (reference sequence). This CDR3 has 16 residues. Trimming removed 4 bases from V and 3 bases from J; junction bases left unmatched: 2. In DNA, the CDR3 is TGTGCCAGCAGCTCGGGACAGGGGGGCTATAATTCACCCCTCCACTTT. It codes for CASSSGQGGYNSPLHF.

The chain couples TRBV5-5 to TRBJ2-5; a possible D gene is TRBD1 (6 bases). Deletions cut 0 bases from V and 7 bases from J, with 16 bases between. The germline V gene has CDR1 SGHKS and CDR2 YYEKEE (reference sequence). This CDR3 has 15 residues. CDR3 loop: CASSLDPQGKGTQYF. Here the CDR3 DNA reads TGTGCCAGCAGCTTGGACCCACAGGGCAAGGGGACCCAGTACTTC.

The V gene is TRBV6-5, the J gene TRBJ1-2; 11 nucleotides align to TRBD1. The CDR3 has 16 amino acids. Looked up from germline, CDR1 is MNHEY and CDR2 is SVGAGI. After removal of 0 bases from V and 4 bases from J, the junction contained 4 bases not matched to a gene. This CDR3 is CASSYSRTGGSYGYTF. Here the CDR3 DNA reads TGTGCCAGCAGTTACTCCCGGACAGGGGGCAGCTATGGCTACACCTTC.

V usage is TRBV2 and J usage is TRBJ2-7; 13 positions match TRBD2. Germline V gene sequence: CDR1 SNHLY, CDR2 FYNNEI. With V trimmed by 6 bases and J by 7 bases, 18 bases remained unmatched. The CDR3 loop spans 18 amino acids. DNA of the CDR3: TGTGCCAGCAGGGGAGGACTAGCGGGAGAGGGGGAAACTGGGGAGCAGTACTTC. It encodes CASRGGLAGEGETGEQYF.

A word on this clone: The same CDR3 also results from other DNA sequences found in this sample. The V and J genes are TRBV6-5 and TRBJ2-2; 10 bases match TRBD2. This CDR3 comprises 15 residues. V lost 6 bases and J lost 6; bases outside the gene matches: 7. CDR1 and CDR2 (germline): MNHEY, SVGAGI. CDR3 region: CASRVAGGRSGELFF. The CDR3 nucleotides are TGTGCCAGCAGGGTAGCGGGGGGCCGTTCCGGGGAGCTGTTTTTT.

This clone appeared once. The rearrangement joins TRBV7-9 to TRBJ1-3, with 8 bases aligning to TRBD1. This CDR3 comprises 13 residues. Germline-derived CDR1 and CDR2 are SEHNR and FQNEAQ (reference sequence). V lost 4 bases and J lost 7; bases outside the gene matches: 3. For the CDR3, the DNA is TGTGCCAGCAGCTGGGACAGGCCGAACACCATATATTTT. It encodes CASSWDRPNTIYF. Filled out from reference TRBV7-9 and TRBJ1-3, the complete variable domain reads DTGVSQNPRHKITKRGQNVTFRCDPISEHNRLYWYRQTLGQGPEFLTYFQNEAQLEKSRLLSDRFSAERPKGSFSTLEIQRTEQGDSAMYLCASSWDRPNTIYFGEGSWLTVV.